This TCR beta chain was obtained from a study of shared clonotypes between healthy human individuals. Study details: CD4 naive and CD4 memory each took three plates per donor, while CD8 naive took two and CD8 memory one. The study, taken as a whole, reports: Represented diversity, genetic and exposure-history alike, was limited by few donors.

Libraries were prepared by immunoSEQ multiplex PCR; TCRdb keeps only in-frame clonotypes and omits some of them. The table shows about 2.1 million clones, with over 85% occurring only once. Naive CD8 cells comprised CD45RO-negative, CCR7-positively selected cells, excluding terminally differentiated effector memory CD45RA+ cells. Of note for this clone: Its antigen is not known.

This TCR came from a man aged 18 to 29 in good health. Some clones in this sample may be carry-over from other donors' samples. The material sequenced was naive CD8+ T cells from PBMCs.

The DNA for the CDR3 is TGTGCCAGCAGTTACCTTAAACCCATTTCGGGCACAGATACGCAGTATTTT. It specifies CASSYLKPISGTDTQYF. The chain links TRBV27 to TRBJ2-3, with D unresolved. Trimming removed 4 bases from V and 1 base from J, with 18 bases in between. The germline V gene has CDR1 MNHEY and CDR2 SMNVEV (reference sequence). The CDR3 consists of 17 residues.